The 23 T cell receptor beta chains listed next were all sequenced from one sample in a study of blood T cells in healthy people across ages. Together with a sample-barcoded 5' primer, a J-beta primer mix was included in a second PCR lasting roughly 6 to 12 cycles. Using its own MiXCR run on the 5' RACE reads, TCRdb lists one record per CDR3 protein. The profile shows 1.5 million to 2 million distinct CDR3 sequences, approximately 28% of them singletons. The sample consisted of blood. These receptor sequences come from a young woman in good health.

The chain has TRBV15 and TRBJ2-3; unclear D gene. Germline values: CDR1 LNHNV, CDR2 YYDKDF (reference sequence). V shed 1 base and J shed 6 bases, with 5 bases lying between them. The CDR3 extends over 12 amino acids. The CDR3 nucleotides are TGTGCCACCAGCAGAGGGGTGGATACGCAGTATTTT. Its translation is CATSRGVDTQYF. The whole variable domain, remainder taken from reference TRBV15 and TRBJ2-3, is DAMVIQNPRYQVTQFGKPVTLSCSQTLNHNVMYWYQQKSSQAPKLLFHYYDKDFNNEADTPDNFQSRRPNTSFCFLDIRSPGLGDTAMYLCATSRGVDTQYFGPGTRLTVL.

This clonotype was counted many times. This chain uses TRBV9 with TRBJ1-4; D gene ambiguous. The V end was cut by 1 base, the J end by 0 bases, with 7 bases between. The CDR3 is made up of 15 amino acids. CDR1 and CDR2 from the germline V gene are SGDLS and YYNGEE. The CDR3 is CASSVTYATNEKLFF. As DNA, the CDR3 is TGTGCCAGCAGCGTAACTTATGCAACTAATGAAAAACTGTTTTTT.

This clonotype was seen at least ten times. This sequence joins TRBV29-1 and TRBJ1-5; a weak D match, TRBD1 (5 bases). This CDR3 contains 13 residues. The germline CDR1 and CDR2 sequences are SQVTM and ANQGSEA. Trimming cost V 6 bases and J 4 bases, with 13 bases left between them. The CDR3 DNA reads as TGCAGCGTGGCCAGGGCCGTGAATCAGCCCCAGCATTTT. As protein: CSVARAVNQPQHF.

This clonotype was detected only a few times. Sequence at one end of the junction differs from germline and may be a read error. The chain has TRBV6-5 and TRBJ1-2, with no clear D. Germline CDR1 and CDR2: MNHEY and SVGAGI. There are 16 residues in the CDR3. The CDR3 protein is CACSRMDGVSNYGYTF. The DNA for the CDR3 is TGTGCCTGCAGTCGTATGGACGGAGTCTCTAACTATGGCTACACCTTC.

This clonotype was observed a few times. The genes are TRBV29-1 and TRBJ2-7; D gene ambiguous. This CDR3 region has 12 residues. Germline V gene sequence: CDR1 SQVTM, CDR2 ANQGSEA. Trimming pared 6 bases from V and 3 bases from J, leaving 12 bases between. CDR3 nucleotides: TGCAGCGTCAGTAAGGGAAGCTACGAGCAGTACTTC. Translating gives CSVSKGSYEQYF.

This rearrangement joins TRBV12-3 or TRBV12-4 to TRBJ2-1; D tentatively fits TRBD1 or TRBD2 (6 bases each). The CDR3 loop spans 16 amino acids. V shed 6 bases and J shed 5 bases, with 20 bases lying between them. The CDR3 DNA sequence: TGTGCCAGCAGCCCGGGTTGGGGGGCGCTGGACAATGAGCAGTTCTTC. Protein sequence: CASSPGWGALDNEQFF.

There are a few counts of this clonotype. The CDR3 reads CASSLSKGSDQPQHF. The CDR3 DNA follows: TGTGCCAGCAGTTTATCGAAAGGGTCCGATCAGCCCCAGCATTTT. The genes are TRBV27 and TRBJ1-5; D unclear. Germline V CDR1 and CDR2: MNHEY, SMNVEV (reference sequence). V dropped 0 bases and J dropped 5 bases, with 11 bases sitting between them. The CDR3 runs to 15 residues.

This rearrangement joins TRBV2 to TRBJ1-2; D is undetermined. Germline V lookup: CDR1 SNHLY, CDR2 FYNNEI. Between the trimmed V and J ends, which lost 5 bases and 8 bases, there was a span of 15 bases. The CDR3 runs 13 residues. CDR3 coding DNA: TGTGCCAGCAGTCGAACAGCGGTGGGCGGCTACACCTTC. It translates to CASSRTAVGGYTF.

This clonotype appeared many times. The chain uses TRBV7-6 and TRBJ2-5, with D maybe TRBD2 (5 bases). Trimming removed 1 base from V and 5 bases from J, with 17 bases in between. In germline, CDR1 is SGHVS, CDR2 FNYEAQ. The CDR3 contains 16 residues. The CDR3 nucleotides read TGTGCCAGCAGCTTAGTTCCCGGGGTGAGTGGCGAGACCCAGTACTTC. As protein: CASSLVPGVSGETQYF.

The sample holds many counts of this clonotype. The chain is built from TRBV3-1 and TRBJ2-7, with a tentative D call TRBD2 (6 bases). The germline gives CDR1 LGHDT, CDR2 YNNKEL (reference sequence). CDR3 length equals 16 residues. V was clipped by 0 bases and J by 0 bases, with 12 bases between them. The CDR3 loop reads CASSQDGGVLSYEQYF. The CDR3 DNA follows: TGTGCCAGCAGCCAAGACGGCGGGGTGCTCTCCTACGAGCAGTACTTC.

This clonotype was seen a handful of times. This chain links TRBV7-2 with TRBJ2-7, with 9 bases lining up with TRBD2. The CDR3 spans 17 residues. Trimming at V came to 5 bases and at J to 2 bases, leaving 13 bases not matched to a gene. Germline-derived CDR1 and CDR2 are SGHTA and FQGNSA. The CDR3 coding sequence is TGTGCCAGCAGCACCAGAGGCGGGGGGGAGCCGGCCTACGAGCAGTACTTC. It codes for CASSTRGGGEPAYEQYF. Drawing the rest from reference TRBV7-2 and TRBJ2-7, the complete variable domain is GAGVSQSPSNKVTEKGKDVELRCDPISGHTALYWYRQSLGQGLEFLIYFQGNSAPDKSGLPSDRFSAERTGGSVSTLTIQRTQQEDSAVYLCASSTRGGGEPAYEQYFGPGTRLTVT.

CDR3 region: CASSQAPLSTGYTF. The CDR3 DNA is TGCGCCAGCAGCCAAGCCCCGCTGTCGACCGGCTACACCTTC. V gene TRBV4-3 combines with J gene TRBJ1-2; D gene unclear. The CDR3 has 14 residues. CDR1 is LGHNA and CDR2 is YSLEER in the germline V gene. Deletions cut 1 base from V and 8 bases from J, with 14 bases between.

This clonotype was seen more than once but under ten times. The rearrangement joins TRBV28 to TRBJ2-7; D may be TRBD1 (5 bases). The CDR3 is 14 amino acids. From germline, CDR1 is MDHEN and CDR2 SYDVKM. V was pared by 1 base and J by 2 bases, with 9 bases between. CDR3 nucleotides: TGTGCCAGCAGTTTATTAGGGGTGGCCTACGAGCAGTACTTC. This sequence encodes CASSLLGVAYEQYF.

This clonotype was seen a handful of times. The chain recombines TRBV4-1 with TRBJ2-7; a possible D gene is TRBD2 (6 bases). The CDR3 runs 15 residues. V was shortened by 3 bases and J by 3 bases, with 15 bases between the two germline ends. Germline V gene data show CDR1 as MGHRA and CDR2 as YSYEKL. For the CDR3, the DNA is TGCGCCAGCAGCCAGAGTAGCGGTGGGGACTACGAGCAGTACTTC. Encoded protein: CASSQSSGGDYEQYF.

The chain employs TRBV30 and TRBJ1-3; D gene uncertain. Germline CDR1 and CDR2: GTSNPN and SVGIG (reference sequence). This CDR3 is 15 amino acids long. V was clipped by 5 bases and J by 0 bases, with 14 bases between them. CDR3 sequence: CAWGATLGSGNTIYF. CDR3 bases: TGTGCCTGGGGTGCCACGCTGGGCTCTGGAAACACCATATATTTT.

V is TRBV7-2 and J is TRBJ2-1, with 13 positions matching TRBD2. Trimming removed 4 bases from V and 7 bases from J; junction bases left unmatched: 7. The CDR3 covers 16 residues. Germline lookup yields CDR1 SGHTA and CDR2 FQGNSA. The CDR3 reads CASSSPTSGGRNEQFF. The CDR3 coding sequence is TGTGCCAGCAGCTCGCCGACTAGCGGGGGGAGGAATGAGCAGTTCTTC.

The CDR3 is CSVEQGYNGGYTF. The DNA for the CDR3 is TGCAGCGTTGAGCAGGGGTATAATGGTGGCTACACCTTC. The chain employs TRBV29-1 and TRBJ1-2; TRBD1 might be the D (6 bases). The V and J ends lost 3 bases and 7 bases respectively, with 15 bases between them. The CDR3 sequence is 13 residues long. Germline assignment: CDR1 SQVTM and CDR2 ANQGSEA.

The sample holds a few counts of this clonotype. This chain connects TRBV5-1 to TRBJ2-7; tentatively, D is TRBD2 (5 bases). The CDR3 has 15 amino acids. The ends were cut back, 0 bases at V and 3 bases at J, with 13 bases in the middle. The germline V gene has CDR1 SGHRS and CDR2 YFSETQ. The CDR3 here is CASSLAAGQSYEQYF. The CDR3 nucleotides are TGCGCCAGCAGCTTGGCGGCGGGTCAGAGCTACGAGCAGTACTTC.

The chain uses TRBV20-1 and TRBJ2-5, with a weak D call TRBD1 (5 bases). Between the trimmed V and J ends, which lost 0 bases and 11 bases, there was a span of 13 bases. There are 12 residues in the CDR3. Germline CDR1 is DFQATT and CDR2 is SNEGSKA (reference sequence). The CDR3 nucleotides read TGCAGTGCTAGAGACACAGGCAATGAGCAGTACTTC. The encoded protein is CSARDTGNEQYF.

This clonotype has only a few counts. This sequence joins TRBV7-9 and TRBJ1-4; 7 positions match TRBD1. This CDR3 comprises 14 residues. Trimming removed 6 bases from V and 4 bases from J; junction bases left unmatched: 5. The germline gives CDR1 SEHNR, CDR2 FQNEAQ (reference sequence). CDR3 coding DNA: TGTGCCAGCAGACCGACAGGGAGTAATGAAAAACTGTTTTTT. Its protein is CASRPTGSNEKLFF.

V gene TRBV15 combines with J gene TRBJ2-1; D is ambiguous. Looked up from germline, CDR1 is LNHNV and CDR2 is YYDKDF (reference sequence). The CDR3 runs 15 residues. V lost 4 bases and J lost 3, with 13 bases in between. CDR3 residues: CATSTGEGFYNEQFF. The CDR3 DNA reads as TGTGCCACCAGCACAGGAGAAGGATTCTACAATGAGCAGTTCTTC.

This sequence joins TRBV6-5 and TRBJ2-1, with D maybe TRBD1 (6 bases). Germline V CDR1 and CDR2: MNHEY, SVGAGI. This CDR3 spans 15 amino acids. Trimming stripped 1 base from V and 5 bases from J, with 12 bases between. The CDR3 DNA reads TGTGCCAGCAGTTACTTGTTGGGGGCGGACAATGAGCAGTTCTTC. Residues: CASSYLLGADNEQFF.

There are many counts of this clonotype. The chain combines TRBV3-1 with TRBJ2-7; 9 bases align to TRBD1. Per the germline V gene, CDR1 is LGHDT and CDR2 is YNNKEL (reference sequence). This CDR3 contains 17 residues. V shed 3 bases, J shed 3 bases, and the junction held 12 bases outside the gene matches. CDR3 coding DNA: TGTGCCAGCAGCCATACAGGCCCAGGACAGGGGCTCTACGAGCAGTACTTC. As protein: CASSHTGPGQGLYEQYF.